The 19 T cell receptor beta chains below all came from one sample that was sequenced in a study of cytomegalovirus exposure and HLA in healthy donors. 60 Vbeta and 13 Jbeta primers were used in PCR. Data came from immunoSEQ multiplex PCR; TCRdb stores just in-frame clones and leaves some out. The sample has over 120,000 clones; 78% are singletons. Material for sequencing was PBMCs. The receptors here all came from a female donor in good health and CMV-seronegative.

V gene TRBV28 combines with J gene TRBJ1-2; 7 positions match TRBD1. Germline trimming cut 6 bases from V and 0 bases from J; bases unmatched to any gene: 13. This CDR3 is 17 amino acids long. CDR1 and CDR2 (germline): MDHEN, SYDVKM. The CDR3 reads CASRDRDSKRTNYGYTF. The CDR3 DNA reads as TGTGCCAGCAGAGACCGGGACAGTAAACGTACTAACTATGGCTACACCTTC.

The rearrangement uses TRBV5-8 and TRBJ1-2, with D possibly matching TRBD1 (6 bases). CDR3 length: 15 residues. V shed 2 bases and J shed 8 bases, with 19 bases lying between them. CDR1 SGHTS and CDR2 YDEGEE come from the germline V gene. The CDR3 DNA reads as TGTGCCAGCAGCTTACGACAGGCCCCTGCTCGCGGCTACACCTTC. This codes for CASSLRQAPARGYTF.

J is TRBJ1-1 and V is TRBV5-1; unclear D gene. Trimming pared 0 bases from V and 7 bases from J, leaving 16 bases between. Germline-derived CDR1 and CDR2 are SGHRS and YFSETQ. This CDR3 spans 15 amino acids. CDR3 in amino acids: CASSLDLLALFEAFF. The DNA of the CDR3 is TGCGCCAGCAGCTTGGACCTCCTGGCTTTGTTTGAAGCTTTCTTT.

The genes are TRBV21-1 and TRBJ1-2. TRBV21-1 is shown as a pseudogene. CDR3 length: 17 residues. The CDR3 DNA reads TGTGCCAGCAGCAAGGACGTAAGGAGGGAGGAATCGGATGGCTACACCTTC. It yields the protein CASSKDVRREESDGYTF.

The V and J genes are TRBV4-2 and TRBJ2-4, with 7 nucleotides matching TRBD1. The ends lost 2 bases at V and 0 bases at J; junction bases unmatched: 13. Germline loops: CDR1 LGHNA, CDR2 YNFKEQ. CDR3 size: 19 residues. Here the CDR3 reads CASSQSKESGQLAKNIQYF. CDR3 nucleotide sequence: TGTGCCAGCAGCCAAAGTAAAGAATCGGGACAGCTAGCCAAAAACATTCAGTACTTC.

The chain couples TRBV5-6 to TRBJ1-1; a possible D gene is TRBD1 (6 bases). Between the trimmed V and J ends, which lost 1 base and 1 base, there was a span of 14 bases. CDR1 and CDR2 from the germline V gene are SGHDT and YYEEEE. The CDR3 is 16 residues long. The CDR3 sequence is CASSLLPTGPNTEAFF. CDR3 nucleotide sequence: TGTGCCAGCAGCTTGTTACCGACAGGCCCGAACACTGAAGCTTTCTTT.

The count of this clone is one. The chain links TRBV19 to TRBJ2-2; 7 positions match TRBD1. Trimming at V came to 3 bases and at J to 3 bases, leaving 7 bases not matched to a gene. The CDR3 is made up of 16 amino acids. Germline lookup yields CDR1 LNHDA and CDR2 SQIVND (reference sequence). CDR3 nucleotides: TGTGCCAGTAGTATTTACAGGGGTCTGGACACCGGGGAGCTGTTTTTT. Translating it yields CASSIYRGLDTGELFF.

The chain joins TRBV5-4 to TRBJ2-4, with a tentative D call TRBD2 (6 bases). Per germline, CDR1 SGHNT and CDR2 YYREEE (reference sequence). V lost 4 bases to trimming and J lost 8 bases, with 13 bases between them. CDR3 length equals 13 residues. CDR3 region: CASSGRDEDIQYF. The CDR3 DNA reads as TGTGCCAGCAGCGGGCGGGATGAGGACATTCAGTACTTC.

CDR3 coding DNA: TGTGCCAGCAGCTCCCCTCGGAGGGCGGAAAGTAACTATGGCTACACCTTC. It encodes CASSSPRRAESNYGYTF. The chain couples TRBV5-4 to TRBJ1-2; D is uncertain. CDR1 is SGHNT, CDR2 YYREEE, per germline (reference sequence). This CDR3 comprises 17 residues. V was shortened by 3 bases and J by 1 base, with 19 bases between the two germline ends. Together with reference TRBV5-4 and TRBJ1-2, the CDR3 gives the full variable domain: ETGVTQSPTHLIKTRGQQVTLRCSSQSGHNTVSWYQQALGQGPQFIFQYYREEENGRGNFPPRFSGLQFPNYSSELNVNALELDDSALYLCASSSPRRAESNYGYTFGSGTRLTVV.

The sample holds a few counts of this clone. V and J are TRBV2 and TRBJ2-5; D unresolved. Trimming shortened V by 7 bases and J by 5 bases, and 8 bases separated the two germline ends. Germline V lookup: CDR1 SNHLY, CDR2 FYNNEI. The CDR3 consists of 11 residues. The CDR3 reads CASMSGETQYF. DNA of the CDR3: TGTGCCAGCATGAGTGGTGAGACCCAGTACTTC.

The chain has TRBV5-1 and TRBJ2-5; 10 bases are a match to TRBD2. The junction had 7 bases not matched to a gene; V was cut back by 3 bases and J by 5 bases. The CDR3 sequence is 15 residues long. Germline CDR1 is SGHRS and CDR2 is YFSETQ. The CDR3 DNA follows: TGCGCCAGCAGCTCCCATAGCGGGGGGCAGGAGACCCAGTACTTC. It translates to CASSSHSGGQETQYF.

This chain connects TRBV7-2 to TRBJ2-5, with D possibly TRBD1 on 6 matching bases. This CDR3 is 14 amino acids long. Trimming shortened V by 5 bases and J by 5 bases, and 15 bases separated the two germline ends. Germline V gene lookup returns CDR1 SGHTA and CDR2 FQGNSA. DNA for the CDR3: TGTGCCAGCAGCCACAGACAGGACGGGGAGACCCAGTACTTC. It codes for CASSHRQDGETQYF.

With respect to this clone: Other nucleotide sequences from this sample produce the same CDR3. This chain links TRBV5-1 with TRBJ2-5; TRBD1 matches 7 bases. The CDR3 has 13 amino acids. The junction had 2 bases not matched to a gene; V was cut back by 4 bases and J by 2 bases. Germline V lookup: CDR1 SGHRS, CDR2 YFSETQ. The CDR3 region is CASSLQGQETQYF. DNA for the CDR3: TGCGCCAGCAGCCTACAGGGGCAAGAGACCCAGTACTTC.

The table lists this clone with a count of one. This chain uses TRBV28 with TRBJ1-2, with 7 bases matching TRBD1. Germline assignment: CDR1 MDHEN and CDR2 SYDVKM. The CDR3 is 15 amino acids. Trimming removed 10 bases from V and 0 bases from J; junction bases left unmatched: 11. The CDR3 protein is CATRRQGGPNYGYTF. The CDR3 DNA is TGTGCCACACGAAGACAGGGAGGACCTAACTATGGCTACACCTTC.

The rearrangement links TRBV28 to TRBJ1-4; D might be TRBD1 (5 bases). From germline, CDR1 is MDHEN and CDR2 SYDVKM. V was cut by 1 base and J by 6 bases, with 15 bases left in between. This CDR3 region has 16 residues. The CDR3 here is CASSLSTQGLHEKLFF. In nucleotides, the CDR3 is TGTGCCAGCAGTTTATCCACGCAGGGCCTACATGAAAAACTGTTTTTT.

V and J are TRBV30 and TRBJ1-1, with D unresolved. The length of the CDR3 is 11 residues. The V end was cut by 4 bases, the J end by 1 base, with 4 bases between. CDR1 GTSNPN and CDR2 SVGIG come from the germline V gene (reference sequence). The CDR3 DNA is TGTGCCTGGAACACGAACACTGAAGCTTTCTTT. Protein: CAWNTNTEAFF.

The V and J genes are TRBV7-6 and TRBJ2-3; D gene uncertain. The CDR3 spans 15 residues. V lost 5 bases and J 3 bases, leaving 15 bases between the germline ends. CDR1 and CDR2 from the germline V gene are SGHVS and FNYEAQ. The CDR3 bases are TGTGCCAGCAGCCCTCAGATAGACACAACAGATACGCAGTATTTT. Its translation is CASSPQIDTTDTQYF.

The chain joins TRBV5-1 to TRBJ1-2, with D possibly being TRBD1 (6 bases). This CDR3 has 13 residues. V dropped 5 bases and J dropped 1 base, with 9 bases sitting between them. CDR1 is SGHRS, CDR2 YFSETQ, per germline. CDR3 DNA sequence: TGCGCCAGCAGTCGGACAGATAACTATGGCTACACCTTC. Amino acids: CASSRTDNYGYTF.

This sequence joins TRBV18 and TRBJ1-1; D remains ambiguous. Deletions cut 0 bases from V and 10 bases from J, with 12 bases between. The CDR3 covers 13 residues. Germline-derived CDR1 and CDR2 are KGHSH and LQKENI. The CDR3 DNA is TGTGCCAGCTCACCACCGAACGGGATAGGAGCTTTCTTT. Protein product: CASSPPNGIGAFF. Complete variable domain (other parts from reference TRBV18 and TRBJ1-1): NAGVMQNPRHLVRRRGQEARLRCSPMKGHSHVYWYRQLPEEGLKFMVYLQKENIIDESGMPKERFSAEFPKEGPSILRIQQVVRGDSAAYFCASSPPNGIGAFFGQGTRLTVV.